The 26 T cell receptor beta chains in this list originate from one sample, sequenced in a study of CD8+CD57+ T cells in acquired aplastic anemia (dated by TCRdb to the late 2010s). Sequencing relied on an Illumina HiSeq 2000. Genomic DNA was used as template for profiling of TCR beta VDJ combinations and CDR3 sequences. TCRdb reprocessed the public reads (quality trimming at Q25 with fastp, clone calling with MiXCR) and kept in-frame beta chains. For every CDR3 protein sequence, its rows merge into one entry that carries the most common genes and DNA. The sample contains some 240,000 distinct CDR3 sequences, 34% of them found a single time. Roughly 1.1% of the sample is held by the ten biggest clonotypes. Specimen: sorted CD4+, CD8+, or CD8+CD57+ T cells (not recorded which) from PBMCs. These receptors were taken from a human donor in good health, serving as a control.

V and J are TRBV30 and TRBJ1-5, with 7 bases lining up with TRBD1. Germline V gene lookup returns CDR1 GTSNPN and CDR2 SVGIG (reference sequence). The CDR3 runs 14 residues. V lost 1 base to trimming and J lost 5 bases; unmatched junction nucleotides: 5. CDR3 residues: CAWSGTGLYQPQHF. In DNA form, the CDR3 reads TGTGCCTGGAGTGGGACAGGTCTTTATCAGCCCCAGCATTTT.

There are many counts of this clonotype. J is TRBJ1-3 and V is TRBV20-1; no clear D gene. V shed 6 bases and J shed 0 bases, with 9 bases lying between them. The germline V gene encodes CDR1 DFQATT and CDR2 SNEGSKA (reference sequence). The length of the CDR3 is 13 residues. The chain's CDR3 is CSAPWNSGNTIYF. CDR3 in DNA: TGCAGTGCGCCCTGGAACTCTGGAAACACCATATATTTT.

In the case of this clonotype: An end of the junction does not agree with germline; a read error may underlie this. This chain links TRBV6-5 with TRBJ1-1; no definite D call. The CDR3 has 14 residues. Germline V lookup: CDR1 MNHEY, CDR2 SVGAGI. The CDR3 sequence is CANSYFRLNTEAFF. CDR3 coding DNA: TGTGCCAACAGTTACTTCCGACTGAACACTGAAGCTTTCTTT.

CDR3 loop: CASSPGGQNKGYTF. CDR3 nucleotide sequence: TGTGCCAGCTCACCAGGGGGGCAAAACAAAGGCTACACCTTC. This sequence joins TRBV18 and TRBJ1-2; possible D gene TRBD1, 6 bases. Germline V gives CDR1 KGHSH, CDR2 LQKENI. This CDR3 region has 14 residues. Trimming left V 2 bases short and J 8 bases short, with 15 bases between.

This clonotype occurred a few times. In DNA, the CDR3 is TGCGCCAGCAGCTTGGGGACAGACCTCAACACCGGGGAGCTGTTTTTT. This sequence encodes CASSLGTDLNTGELFF. The chain uses TRBV5-1 and TRBJ2-2; tentatively, D is TRBD1 (6 bases). Trimming took 0 bases from V and 2 from J, leaving 11 bases between them. This CDR3 spans 16 amino acids. Germline values: CDR1 SGHRS, CDR2 YFSETQ.

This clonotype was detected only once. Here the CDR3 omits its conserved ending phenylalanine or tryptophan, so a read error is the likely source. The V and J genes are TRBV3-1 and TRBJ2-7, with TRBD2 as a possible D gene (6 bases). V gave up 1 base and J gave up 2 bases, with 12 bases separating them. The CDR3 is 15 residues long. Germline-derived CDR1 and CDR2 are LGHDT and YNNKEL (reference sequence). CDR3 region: CASSQVGLPTYEQYL. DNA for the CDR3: TGTGCCAGCAGCCAAGTTGGACTACCCACCTACGAGCAGTACCTC.

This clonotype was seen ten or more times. The CDR3 DNA follows: TGTGCCAGCAGCCAAGGTGGGACAGGGTATGGCTACACCTTC. It codes for CASSQGGTGYGYTF. V is TRBV14 and J is TRBJ1-2, with 9 positions matching TRBD1. In germline, CDR1 is SGHDN, CDR2 FVKESK. J lost 5 bases, V lost 1 base, and 2 bases had no gene match. The CDR3 extends over 14 amino acids. Full variable domain (outside the CDR3, taken from reference TRBV14 and TRBJ1-2): EAGVTQFPSHSVIEKGQTVTLRCDPISGHDNLYWYRRVMGKEIKFLLHFVKESKQDESGMPNNRFLAERTGGTYSTLKVQPAELEDSGVYFCASSQGGTGYGYTFGSGTRLTVV.

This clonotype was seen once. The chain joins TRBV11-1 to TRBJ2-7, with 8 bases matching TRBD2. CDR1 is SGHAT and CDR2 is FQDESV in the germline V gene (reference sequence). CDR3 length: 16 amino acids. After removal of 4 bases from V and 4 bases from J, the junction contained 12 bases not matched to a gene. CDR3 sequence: CASSSGGGIPYYEQYF. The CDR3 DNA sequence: TGTGCCAGCAGCTCGGGAGGGGGGATACCTTATTACGAGCAGTACTTC. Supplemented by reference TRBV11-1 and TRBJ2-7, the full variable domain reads EAEVAQSPRYKITEKSQAVAFWCDPISGHATLYWYRQILGQGPELLVQFQDESVVDDSQLPKDRFSAERLKGVDSTLKIQPAELGDSAMYLCASSSGGGIPYYEQYFGPGTRLTVT.

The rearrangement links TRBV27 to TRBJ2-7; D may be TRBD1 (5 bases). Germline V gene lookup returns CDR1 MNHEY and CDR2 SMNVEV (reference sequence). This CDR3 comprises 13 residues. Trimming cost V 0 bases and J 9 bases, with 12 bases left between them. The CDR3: CASSLSGLRRQYF. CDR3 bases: TGTGCCAGCAGTTTATCGGGGCTACGACGGCAGTACTTC.

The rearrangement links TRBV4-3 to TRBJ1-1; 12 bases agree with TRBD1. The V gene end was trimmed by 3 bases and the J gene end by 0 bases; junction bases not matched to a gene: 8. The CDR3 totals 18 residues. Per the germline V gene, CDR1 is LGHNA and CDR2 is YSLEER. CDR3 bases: TGCGCCAGCAGCCATCACCGGGACAGGGGGCGCGTGAACACTGAAGCTTTCTTT. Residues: CASSHHRDRGRVNTEAFF.

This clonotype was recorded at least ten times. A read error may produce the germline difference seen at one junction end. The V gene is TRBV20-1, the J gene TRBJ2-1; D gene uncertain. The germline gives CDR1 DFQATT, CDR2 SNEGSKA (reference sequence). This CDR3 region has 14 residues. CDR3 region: CSARAQAPFNEQFF. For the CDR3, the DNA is TGCAGTGCAAGAGCGCAAGCACCTTTCAATGAGCAGTTCTTC.

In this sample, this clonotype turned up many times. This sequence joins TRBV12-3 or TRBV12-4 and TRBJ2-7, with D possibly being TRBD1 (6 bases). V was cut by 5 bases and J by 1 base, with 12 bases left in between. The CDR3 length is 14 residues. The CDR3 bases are TGTGCCAGCAGTAAGACAGGCCGTTCCTACGAGCAGTACTTC. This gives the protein CASSKTGRSYEQYF.

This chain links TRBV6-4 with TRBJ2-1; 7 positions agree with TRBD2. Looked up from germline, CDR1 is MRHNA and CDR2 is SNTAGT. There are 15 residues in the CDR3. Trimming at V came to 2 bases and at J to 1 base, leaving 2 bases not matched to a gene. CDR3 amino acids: CASSDGGSSYNEQFF. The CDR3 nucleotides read TGTGCCAGCAGTGACGGCGGGAGTTCCTACAATGAGCAGTTCTTC.

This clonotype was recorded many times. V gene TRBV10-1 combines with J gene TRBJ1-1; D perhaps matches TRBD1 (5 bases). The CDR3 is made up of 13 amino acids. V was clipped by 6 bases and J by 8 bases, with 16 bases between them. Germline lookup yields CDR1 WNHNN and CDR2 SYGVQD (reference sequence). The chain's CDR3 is CASSERQFGEAFF. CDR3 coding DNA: TGCGCCAGCAGCGAAAGACAGTTCGGGGAAGCTTTCTTT.

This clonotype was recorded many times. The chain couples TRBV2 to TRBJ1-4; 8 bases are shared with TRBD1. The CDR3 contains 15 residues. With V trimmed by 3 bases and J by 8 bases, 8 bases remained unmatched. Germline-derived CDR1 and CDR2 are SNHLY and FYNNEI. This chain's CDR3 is CASSETGTGGEKLFF. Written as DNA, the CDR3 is TGTGCCAGCAGTGAGACCGGGACAGGAGGCGAAAAACTGTTTTTT.

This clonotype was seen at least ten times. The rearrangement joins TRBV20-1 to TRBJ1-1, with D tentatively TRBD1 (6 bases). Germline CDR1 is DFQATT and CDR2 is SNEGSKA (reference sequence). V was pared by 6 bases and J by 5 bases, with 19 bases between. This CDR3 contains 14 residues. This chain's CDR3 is CSARLWTDGTEAFF. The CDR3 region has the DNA TGCAGTGCCAGGCTATGGACAGACGGAACTGAAGCTTTCTTT.

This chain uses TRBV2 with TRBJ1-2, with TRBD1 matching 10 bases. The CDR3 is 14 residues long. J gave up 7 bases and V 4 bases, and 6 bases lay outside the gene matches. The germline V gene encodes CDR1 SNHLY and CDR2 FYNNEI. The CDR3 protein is CASSVSRDRGGYTF. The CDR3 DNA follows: TGTGCCAGCAGTGTGTCCCGGGACAGGGGTGGCTACACCTTC.

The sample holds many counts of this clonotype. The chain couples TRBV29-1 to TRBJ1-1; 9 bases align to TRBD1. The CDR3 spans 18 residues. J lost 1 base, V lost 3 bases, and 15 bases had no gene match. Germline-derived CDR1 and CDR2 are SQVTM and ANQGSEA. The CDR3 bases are TGCAGCGTTGAGCGTTATCGGGTGGACAGGGGCGGGAACACTGAAGCTTTCTTT. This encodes CSVERYRVDRGGNTEAFF.

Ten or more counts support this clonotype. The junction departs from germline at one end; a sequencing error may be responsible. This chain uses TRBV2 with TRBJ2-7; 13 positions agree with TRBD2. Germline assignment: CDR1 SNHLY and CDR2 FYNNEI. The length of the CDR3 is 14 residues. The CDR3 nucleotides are TGTACCAGCACAGGGACTAGCGGGACGGGGGAGCAGTACTTC. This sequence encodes CTSTGTSGTGEQYF.

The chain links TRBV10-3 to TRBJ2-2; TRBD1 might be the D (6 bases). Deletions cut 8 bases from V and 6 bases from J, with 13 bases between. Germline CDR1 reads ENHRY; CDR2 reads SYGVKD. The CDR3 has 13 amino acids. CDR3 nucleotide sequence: TGTGCCATCGGTGGAGAGGGGGCCGGGGAGCTGTTTTTT. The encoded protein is CAIGGEGAGELFF.

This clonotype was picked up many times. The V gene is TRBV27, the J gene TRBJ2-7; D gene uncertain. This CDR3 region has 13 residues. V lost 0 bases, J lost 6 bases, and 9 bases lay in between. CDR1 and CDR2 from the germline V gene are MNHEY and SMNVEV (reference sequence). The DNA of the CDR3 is TGTGCCAGCAGTTTATCAGGGTTGGGCGAGCAGTACTTC. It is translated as CASSLSGLGEQYF.

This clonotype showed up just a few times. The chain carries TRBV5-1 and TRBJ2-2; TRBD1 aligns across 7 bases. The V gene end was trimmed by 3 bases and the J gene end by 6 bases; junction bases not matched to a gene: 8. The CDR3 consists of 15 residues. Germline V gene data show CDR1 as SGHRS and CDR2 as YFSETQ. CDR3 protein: CASSSLFRGPGELFF. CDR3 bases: TGCGCCAGCAGCTCCCTATTTAGGGGGCCCGGGGAGCTGTTTTTT.

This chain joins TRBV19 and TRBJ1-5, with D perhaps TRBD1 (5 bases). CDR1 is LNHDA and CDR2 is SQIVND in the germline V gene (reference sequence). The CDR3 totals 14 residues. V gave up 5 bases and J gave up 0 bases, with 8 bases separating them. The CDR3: CASSGGVSNQPQHF. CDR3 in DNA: TGTGCCAGTAGTGGAGGGGTTAGCAATCAGCCCCAGCATTTT.

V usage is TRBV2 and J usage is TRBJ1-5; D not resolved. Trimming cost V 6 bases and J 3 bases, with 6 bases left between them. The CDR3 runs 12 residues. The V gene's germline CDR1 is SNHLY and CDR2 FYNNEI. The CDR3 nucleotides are TGTGCCAGCAGACAGACCAATCAGCCCCAGCATTTT. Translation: CASRQTNQPQHF. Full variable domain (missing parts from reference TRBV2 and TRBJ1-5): EPEVTQTPSHQVTQMGQEVILRCVPISNHLYFYWYRQILGQKVEFLVSFYNNEISEKSEIFDDQFSVERPDGSNFTLKIRSTKLEDSAMYFCASRQTNQPQHFGDGTRLSIL.

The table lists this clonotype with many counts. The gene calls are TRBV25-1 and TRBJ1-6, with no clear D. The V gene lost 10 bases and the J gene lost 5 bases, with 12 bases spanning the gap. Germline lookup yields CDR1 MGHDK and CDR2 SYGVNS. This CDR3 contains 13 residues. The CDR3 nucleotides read TGTGCCACCCGGAGAGGAGATAATTCACCCCTCCACTTT. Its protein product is CATRRGDNSPLHF.

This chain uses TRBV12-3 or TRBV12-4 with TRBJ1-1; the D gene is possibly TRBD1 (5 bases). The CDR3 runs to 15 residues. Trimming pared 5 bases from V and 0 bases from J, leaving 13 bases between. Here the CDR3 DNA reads TGTGCCAGCAGTCCCCTCCAGGGAGTGAACACTGAAGCTTTCTTT. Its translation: CASSPLQGVNTEAFF.